The rows below give T cell receptor beta chains drawn from one sample of a study of blood T cell repertoires in COVID-19. Here immunoSEQ multiplex PCR was the method, and the copy in TCRdb shows in-frame clones only, minus some. The sample has about 140,000 clones, 75% to 85% seen once; the top ten hold 3.5%. The sequencing sample was made of peripheral blood. Receptors originate from a man aged 70-80 years who had recovered from COVID-19. The CDR3 runs from the conserved cysteine through the conserved F or W. A D gene is named only where the DNA matches it firmly. Size is omitted from some rows. Given values are once, few, many or a class for expanded clones.

TRBJ2-3 - TRBV25-1 - TGTGCCACTGGAGAAACCGAGCTTGATACGCAGTATTTT CATGETELDTQYF
TRBJ1-2 - TRBV5-8 - TGTGCCAGCAGCTTTCGGGACATAAAAACTATCATTTATGGCTACACCTTC CASSFRDIKTIIYGYTF
TRBJ2-6 TRBD1 TRBV9 few TGTGCCAGCAGCCCAACCCCCCAGGGGGCTGGGGCCAACGTCCTGACTTTC CASSPTPQGAGANVLTF
TRBJ2-1 TRBD2 TRBV7-2 - TGTGCCAGCAGCCTCAGCGGGGGAACCTACAATGAGCAGTTCTTC CASSLSGGTYNEQFF
TRBJ1-1 - TRBV7-2 - TGTGCCAGCAGCCCAGATACAGGGTGGGGCACTGAAGCTTTCTTT CASSPDTGWGTEAFF
TRBJ2-1 TRBD2 TRBV3-1/TRBV3-2 - TGTGCCAGCAGACCTAGACTAGCGGACAATGAGCAGTTCTTC CASRPRLADNEQFF
TRBJ1-2 TRBD1 TRBV9 - TGTGCCAGCAGCTGGACAGGGGGCTACACCTTC CASSWTGGYTF
TRBJ1-1 - TRBV30 - TGTGCCTGGCGGAGCAAGAACACTGAAGCTTTCTTT CAWRSKNTEAFF
TRBJ2-1 TRBD2 TRBV27 - TGTGCCAGCAGTTTAAACGGGAGGGGGAATGAGCAGTTCTTC CASSLNGRGNEQFF
TRBJ2-1 TRBD2 TRBV5-1 - TGCGCCAGCAGCTTGTTTACTAGCGGGAGGGGCCACAATGAGCAGTTCTTC CASSLFTSGRGHNEQFF
TRBJ2-1 TRBD2 TRBV27 - TGTGCCAGGACTAGCGGGATGTACAATGAGCAGTTCTTC CARTSGMYNEQFF
TRBJ2-3 TRBD1 TRBV6-5 - TGTGCCAGCAGTTACTCAGGCAGGGGGCTGACAGATACGCAGTATTTT CASSYSGRGLTDTQYF
TRBJ2-2 TRBD1 TRBV2 - TGTGCCAGCAGCCCCGACAGGGAGAACGGGGAGCTGTTTTTT CASSPDRENGELFF
TRBJ1-2 - TRBV28 few TGTGCCAGCAGTTTAGGCCCCCTCGGGGAGGAAAGGGATGGCTACACCTTC CASSLGPLGEERDGYTF
TRBJ2-5 TRBD1 TRBV6-4 - TGTGCCAGCAGAAACCCCTACACGGGACAGGGGGCTGGAGAGACCCAGTACTTC CASRNPYTGQGAGETQYF
TRBJ1-4 - TRBV5-6 - TGTGCCAGCAGCCGGAGGGGCCCCGAAAAACTGTTTTTT CASSRRGPEKLFF
TRBJ2-1 TRBD1 TRBV11-2 once TGTGCCAGCAGCTTAGAAGACAGGGGGGACAATGAGCAGTTCTTC CASSLEDRGDNEQFF
TRBJ2-1 TRBD1 TRBV5-1 - TGCGCCAGCAGCTTGTACCAGGGGGCAAGTAATGAGCAGTTCTTC CASSLYQGASNEQFF
TRBJ2-7 - TRBV30 - TGTGCCTGGAGTTTGGGAGGTTTCTACGAGCAGTACTTC CAWSLGGFYEQYF
TRBJ2-1 TRBD1 TRBV15 - TGTGCCACCAGCAGAGCCCGGGACAGGGGGCAACGCGAGCAGTTCTTC CATSRARDRGQREQFF
TRBJ1-3 - TRBV5-1 once TGCGCCAGCAGCTTGGCAGGGTACGGAAACACCATATATTTT CASSLAGYGNTIYF
TRBJ2-7 - TRBV11-2 - TGTGCCAGCAGCCCCGGACAGTACTACGAGCAGTACTTC CASSPGQYYEQYF
TRBJ1-5 TRBD1 TRBV7-9 once TGTGCCAGCAGTCGACAGGGATCCAATCAGCCCCAGCATTTT CASSRQGSNQPQHF
TRBJ1-2 TRBD1 TRBV2 few TGTGCCAGCTCTGTGGACAGGGCCAACTATGGCTACACCTTC CASSVDRANYGYTF
TRBJ1-5 - TRBV11-2 - TGTGCCAGCAGCTTAGGTGATGGGGGGGGCAATCAGCCCCAGCATTTT CASSLGDGGGNQPQHF
TRBJ1-1 - TRBV29-1 - TGCAGCGCCGAACGGTCCTTGGGCCCTGAAGCTTTCTTT CSAERSLGPEAFF
TRBJ1-5 - TRBV5-1 - TGCGCCAGCAGCTTGGCAGGCCCCTCGGATCAGCCCCAGCATTTT CASSLAGPSDQPQHF
TRBJ2-1 - TRBV14 - TGTGCCAGCAGCCCCTTGTCTTCTGTCTCCTACAATGAGCAGTTCTTC CASSPLSSVSYNEQFF
TRBJ1-1 TRBD1 TRBV10-3 - TGTGCCATCTGCAGGACAGGGGGTCCTATGAACACTGAAGCTTTCTTT CAICRTGGPMNTEAFF
TRBJ1-2 - TRBV30 - TGTGCCTGGAGGGAGGGCCTGATCCGGGGCGCCAGTTTC CAWREGLIRGASF
TRBJ2-3 TRBD1 TRBV25-1 few TGTGCCAGCAGTGAGTTAACAACAGGGGCTAGCACAGATACGCAGTATTTT CASSELTTGASTDTQYF
TRBJ2-2 - TRBV5-1 once TGCGCCAGCAGCTCCACAGGGCTCGGCGGGGAGCTGTTTTTT CASSSTGLGGELFF
TRBJ2-7 TRBD2 TRBV9 - TGTGCCAGCAGCGTAGGAGGCGGGAGTGCCCACGAGCAGTACTTC CASSVGGGSAHEQYF
TRBJ2-2 - TRBV12-5 - TGTGCTAGTGGTTCACAAGCAGGGGCTGGCGGGGAGCTGTTTTTT CASGSQAGAGGELFF
TRBJ2-2 - TRBV4-1 once TGCGCCACTTCGACCGGGACTGACTTCTGGGGTTCCGGGGAGCTGTTTTTT CATSTGTDFWGSGELFF
TRBJ2-3 TRBD2 TRBV5-1 - TGCGCCAGCAGCCTTAGCGGGCCCACAGATACGCAGTATTTT CASSLSGPTDTQYF
TRBJ2-4 - TRBV11-2 - TGTGCCAGCAGCTTAAGCGGTCCCCTGGAGGACATTCAGTACTTC CASSLSGPLEDIQYF
TRBJ2-2 - TRBV6-5 - TGTGCCAGCAGGGCGGACAGAAGTAACACCGGGGAGCTGTTTTTT CASRADRSNTGELFF
TRBJ1-1 - TRBV5-1 - TGCGCCAGCAGCTTGGTAAAGGGGGACACTGAAGCTTTCTTT CASSLVKGDTEAFF
TRBJ2-3 - TRBV18 - TGTGCCAGCTCACCGATCGGTTACACAGATACGCAGTATTTT CASSPIGYTDTQYF
TRBJ1-1 - TRBV14 - TGTGCCAGCAGCCCCCTCCCCAGGGATTGGAACACTGAAGCTTTCTTT CASSPLPRDWNTEAFF
TRBJ2-7 TRBD1 TRBV6-2/TRBV6-3 - TGTGCCAGCAGCGGGACAGGGCATATCTACGAGCAGTACTTC CASSGTGHIYEQYF
TRBJ2-5 TRBD2 TRBV3-1/TRBV3-2 once TGTGCCAGCAAGAGGCTAGCGGGAGTAGGAGAGACCCAGTACTTC CASKRLAGVGETQYF
TRBJ2-7 TRBD2 TRBV5-1 - TGCGCCAGCAGCTTAATAGCGGGAGCCCCTGGCGAGCAGTACTTC CASSLIAGAPGEQYF
TRBJ2-7 TRBD2 TRBV7-9 - TGTGCCAGCAGCCCAGAAGCTAGCGGGAGAGCTTACGAGCAGTACTTC CASSPEASGRAYEQYF
TRBJ2-1 TRBD2 TRBV4-3 - TGCGCCAGCAGCCGAGGGACTAGCGGCCTAAAGGTCTCCTACAATGAGCAGTTCTTC CASSRGTSGLKVSYNEQFF
TRBJ1-1 TRBD1 TRBV9 - TGTGCCAGCAGCGTAGAAACAGGGGGTACTGAAGCTTTCTTT CASSVETGGTEAFF
TRBJ2-2 - TRBV19 - TGTGCCAGTATGCAGGGAAATCCCGGGGAGCTGTTTTTT CASMQGNPGELFF
TRBJ1-5 - TRBV7-9 - TGTGCCAGCAGCCCGCAGGGTCAAGGCAATCAGCCCCAGCATTTT CASSPQGQGNQPQHF
TRBJ1-2 TRBD1 TRBV6-5 - TGTGCCAGCAGTTACGCCAGGACAGGAATGCTGGGTCCCACCTTC CASSYARTGMLGPTF
TRBJ2-3 TRBD1 TRBV30 - TGTGCCTGGAGGACAGGGGGGAGGGGAGATACGCAGTATTTT CAWRTGGRGDTQYF
TRBJ2-1 TRBD2 TRBV27 - TGTGCCAGCAGTCCCGGGACTAGCGGGCATGAGCAGTTCTTC CASSPGTSGHEQFF
TRBJ1-6 - TRBV28 - TGTGCCAGCAGTTCCCCAATTTCACCCCTCCACTTT CASSSPISPLHF
TRBJ2-7 - TRBV12-3/TRBV12-4 - TGTGCCAGCAGCCTGCGGTCCTACGAGCAGTACTTC CASSLRSYEQYF
TRBJ2-7 TRBD1 TRBV11-2 - TGTGCCAGCAGCCGGGGACAGTTCGACGAGCAGTACTTC CASSRGQFDEQYF
TRBJ2-2 - TRBV12-1 - TGTGCCAGCAGCTTCTTCGGGACAGGAGACACCGGGGAGCTGTTTTTT CASSFFGTGDTGELFF
TRBJ1-4 TRBD1 TRBV6-5 - TGTGCCAGCAGTTGGGGACAGGGTTTAGAAAAACTGTTTTTT CASSWGQGLEKLFF
TRBJ1-1 - TRBV5-1 - TGCGCCAGCAGCTTGGCGCAGGGGAGTTTCACTGAAGCTTTCTTT CASSLAQGSFTEAFF
TRBJ2-4 - TRBV29-1 - TGCAGCGCACGACTAAGCAAAAACATTCAGTACTTC CSARLSKNIQYF
TRBJ2-5 TRBD2 TRBV7-2 - TGTGCCAGCAGGAATAGCGGGAGGTTTGAGACCCAGTACTTC CASRNSGRFETQYF